This TCR beta chain comes out of a study of cytomegalovirus exposure and HLA in healthy donors. In its sample, this clone was seen once. CDR1 SGHRS and CDR2 YFSETQ come from the germline V gene. Between the trimmed V and J ends, which lost 0 bases and 2 bases, there was a span of 9 bases. The CDR3 spans 14 residues. Use of 60 Vbeta and 13 Jbeta primers characterized the PCR. Sequenced by immunoSEQ multiplex PCR; TCRdb stores in-frame clones only, minus some. The sample includes fewer than 200,000 clones, about 72% of them seen just once. Specimen: PBMCs. The chain joins TRBV5-1 to TRBJ2-7; a possible D gene is TRBD2 (5 bases). The TCR sequence derives from a man between 60 and 70 years old in good health and CMV-seronegative. The CDR3 DNA reads as TGCGCCAGCAGCTTGGCCTTCGGGGCCTACGAGCAGTACTTC. The encoded protein is CASSLAFGAYEQYF. Based on the CDR3 plus reference TRBV5-1 and TRBJ2-7, the full variable domain is KAGVTQTPRYLIKTRGQQVTLSCSPISGHRSVSWYQQTPGQGLQFLFEYFSETQRNKGNFPGRFSGRQFSNSRSEMNVSTLELGDSALYLCASSLAFGAYEQYFGPGTRLTVT.